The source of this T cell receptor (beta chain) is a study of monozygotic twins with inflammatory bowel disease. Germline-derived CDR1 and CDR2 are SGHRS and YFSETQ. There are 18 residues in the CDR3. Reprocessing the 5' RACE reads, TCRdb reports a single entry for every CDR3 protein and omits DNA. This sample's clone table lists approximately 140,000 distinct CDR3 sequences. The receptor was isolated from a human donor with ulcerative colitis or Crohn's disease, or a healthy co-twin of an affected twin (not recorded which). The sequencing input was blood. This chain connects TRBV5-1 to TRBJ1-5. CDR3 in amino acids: CAIHDWDGSFYSNQPQHF.